This T cell receptor beta chain was profiled in a study of graft-versus-host responses after intestinal transplantation. Overall study context: The recipients all started with anti-thymocyte globulin induction and then took tacrolimus and steroids for around three years. Broader study findings: Recipient marrow showed GvH clones, some seen first in ileum or blood. Some patients had graft-donor T cell macrochimerism, and their allografts showed high graft-versus-host to host-versus-graft clonal ratios.

Concerning this clone: What it binds is unknown.

The assay was immunoSEQ multiplex PCR, and TCRdb's table has in-frame clones only and misses some. The table lists tens of thousands of clones, roughly nine tenths of them singletons, with 0.5% in the top ten. The junction had 14 bases not matched to a gene; V was cut back by 4 bases and J by 6 bases. Germline loops: CDR1 SNHLY, CDR2 FYNNEI. The CDR3 is made up of 16 amino acids. Sequenced here: unstimulated CD8+ T cells sorted from spleen or lymph node cells, sampled before intestinal transplant. The TCR comes from a human donor who received an intestinal transplant. The V and J genes are TRBV2 and TRBJ2-7; TRBD2 matches at 8 bases. CDR3 nucleotides: TGTGCCAGCAGTGGGGATTCCAGCGGGGGTTGGTTCGAGCAGTACTTC. Amino acid sequence: CASSGDSSGGWFEQYF.